These 19 T cell receptor beta chains were sequenced from one sample in a study of blood T cell repertoires in COVID-19. Clones were read by immunoSEQ multiplex PCR, and TCRdb kept only the in-frame ones, dropping some. The table has approximately 160,000 clones, roughly 84% seen once. Specimen: peripheral blood. All receptors derive from a man aged 18 to 30 with active or convalescent COVID-19.

This clone was recorded only once. The V gene is TRBV11-2, the J gene TRBJ2-2; TRBD1 agrees at 8 bases. With 7 bases clipped from V and 5 bases from J, the junction kept 6 bases outside the gene matches. This CDR3 has 14 residues. Germline V gives CDR1 SGHAT, CDR2 FQNNGV. CDR3: CASNRDRMTGELFF. CDR3 DNA: TGTGCCAGCAACCGGGACAGGATGACCGGGGAGCTGTTTTTT. The entire variable domain, with the rest obtained from reference TRBV11-2 and TRBJ2-2, is as follows: EAGVAQSPRYKIIEKRQSVAFWCNPISGHATLYWYQQILGQGPKLLIQFQNNGVVDDSQLPKDRFSAERLKGVDSTLKIQPAKLEDSAVYLCASNRDRMTGELFFGEGSRLTVL.

This clone was seen a few times. This sequence joins TRBV5-4 and TRBJ1-4; D is possibly TRBD1 (6 bases). The CDR3 sequence is 16 residues long. Trimming removed 1 base from V and 5 bases from J, with 15 bases in between. CDR1 and CDR2 (germline): SGHNT, YYREEE (reference sequence). In DNA form, the CDR3 reads TGTGCCAGCAGCTTGTCGGCGTCGAGGGGGAATGAAAAACTGTTTTTT. The encoded protein is CASSLSASRGNEKLFF.

This clone was detected only once. The rearrangement uses TRBV6-1 and TRBJ1-2; D is undetermined. Germline V gene lookup returns CDR1 MNHNS and CDR2 SASEGT. The CDR3 sequence is 17 residues long. With 2 bases removed from V and 0 bases from J, the gap between germline ends came to 16 bases. CDR3 bases: TGTGCCAGCAGTGAAAGGGAGGTGATTTATACTAACTATGGCTACACCTTC. Residues: CASSEREVIYTNYGYTF.

The chain recombines TRBV15 with TRBJ1-2, with a tentative D call TRBD1 (6 bases). Per germline, CDR1 LNHNV and CDR2 YYDKDF (reference sequence). Trimming shortened V by 0 bases and J by 8 bases, and 19 bases separated the two germline ends. The CDR3 consists of 16 residues. CDR3 amino acids: CATSRDLGRGTPGYTF. DNA for the CDR3: TGTGCCACCAGCAGAGACCTTGGCAGGGGAACCCCAGGCTACACCTTC.

CDR3 DNA: TGTGCCACCAGCAGAGTTAAGGGGGTTAATGGCTACACCTTC. As protein: CATSRVKGVNGYTF. V and J are TRBV15 and TRBJ1-2; tentative D call: TRBD1 (6 bases). The germline gives CDR1 LNHNV, CDR2 YYDKDF (reference sequence). The CDR3 covers 14 residues. The V and J ends lost 1 base and 6 bases respectively, with 12 bases between them.

This clone has only a few counts. In DNA form, the CDR3 reads TGTGCCAGCAGCTTAGGACTAGCGGGGTCAGAGACCCAGTACTTC. This sequence encodes CASSLGLAGSETQYF. The chain carries TRBV11-2 and TRBJ2-5; TRBD2 agrees at 11 bases. Germline loops: CDR1 SGHAT, CDR2 FQNNGV. The CDR3 totals 15 residues. V shed 1 base and J 4 bases; nucleotides not matched to a gene: 2.

J is TRBJ2-3 and V is TRBV11-2; 7 bases agree with TRBD2. This CDR3 spans 15 amino acids. With V trimmed by 5 bases and J by 1 base, 6 bases remained unmatched. From germline, CDR1 is SGHAT and CDR2 FQNNGV. CDR3 sequence: CASSPVTSGTDTQYF. The CDR3 coding sequence is TGTGCCAGCAGCCCCGTCACTAGCGGCACAGATACGCAGTATTTT.

This chain uses TRBV20-1 with TRBJ1-6; D not certain. The ends were cut back, 3 bases at V and 0 bases at J, with 9 bases in the middle. Germline V lookup: CDR1 DFQATT, CDR2 SNEGSKA (reference sequence). CDR3 length: 15 amino acids. The CDR3 spells CSASRGISYNSPLHF. CDR3 nucleotides: TGCAGTGCTAGTCGGGGAATCTCCTATAATTCACCCCTCCACTTT.

The V gene is TRBV6-6, the J gene TRBJ2-5, with 9 positions matching TRBD1. Germline V lookup: CDR1 MNHNY, CDR2 SVGAGI (reference sequence). This CDR3 is built from 16 residues. V lost 6 bases to trimming and J lost 1 base; unmatched junction nucleotides: 9. The CDR3 DNA is TGTGCCAGCAGATTGGACAGGGGTGGCCCCCAAGAGACCCAGTACTTC. Translated: CASRLDRGGPQETQYF.

The CDR3 coding sequence is TGTGCCAGCAGCTCCGCTAGCGGGAGATCCTACAATGAGCAGTTCTTC. Its translation is CASSSASGRSYNEQFF. This rearrangement joins TRBV5-5 to TRBJ2-1; 10 nucleotides line up with TRBD2. V was clipped by 3 bases and J by 1 base; unmatched bases: 4. The CDR3 is made up of 16 amino acids. CDR1 SGHKS and CDR2 YYEKEE come from the germline V gene (reference sequence).

The chain recombines TRBV6-6 with TRBJ1-3; 8 bases map to TRBD1. J lost 4 bases, V lost 8 bases, and 1 base had no gene match. This CDR3 is 12 amino acids long. The germline gives CDR1 MNHNY, CDR2 SVGAGI (reference sequence). The CDR3 loop reads CASWTGGNTIYF. Here the CDR3 DNA reads TGTGCCAGCTGGACAGGGGGAAACACCATATATTTT.

V and J are TRBV7-9 and TRBJ1-2; D is unresolved. V lost 1 base and J 8 bases, leaving 5 bases between the germline ends. From germline, CDR1 is SEHNR and CDR2 FQNEAQ (reference sequence). CDR3 length: 11 amino acids. The DNA of the CDR3 is TGTGCCAGCAGCTTAGTTCGGGGCTACACCTTC. Translation gives CASSLVRGYTF.

V and J are TRBV10-1 and TRBJ2-7; 7 bases are shared with TRBD1. J gave up 0 bases and V 9 bases, and 8 bases lay outside the gene matches. The CDR3 loop spans 14 amino acids. Germline-derived CDR1 and CDR2 are WNHNN and SYGVQD (reference sequence). This CDR3 is CARILTGNSYEQYF. The CDR3 bases are TGCGCCAGGATTTTGACAGGGAACTCCTACGAGCAGTACTTC.

The chain employs TRBV7-9 and TRBJ1-2; 12 bases fit TRBD1. The CDR3 consists of 16 residues. Trimming took 1 base from V and 6 from J; bases not matched to a gene: 6. CDR1 is SEHNR and CDR2 is FQNEAQ in the germline V gene (reference sequence). The CDR3 coding sequence is TGTGCCAGCAGCTTAGGGACGGGGACAGGGGGCGATGGCTACACCTTC. This gives the protein CASSLGTGTGGDGYTF.

This clone was seen a single time. The chain employs TRBV7-2 and TRBJ2-7; the match to TRBD2 covers 11 bases. This CDR3 comprises 17 residues. Trimming removed 5 bases from V and 3 bases from J; junction bases left unmatched: 12. From germline, CDR1 is SGHTA and CDR2 FQGNSA. The CDR3 nucleotides read TGTGCCAGCAGCCTTCGGACTAGCGGGCTTGCGTACTACGAGCAGTACTTC. Encoded protein: CASSLRTSGLAYYEQYF.

The V and J genes are TRBV5-1 and TRBJ1-1, with 9 bases fitting TRBD1. The CDR3 runs to 15 residues. V was pared by 3 bases and J by 4 bases, with 7 bases of the junction left unmatched. CDR1 is SGHRS and CDR2 is YFSETQ in the germline V gene. Written as DNA, the CDR3 is TGCGCCAGCAGCTCCCAACAGGGGGCAATCACTGAAGCTTTCTTT. This codes for CASSSQQGAITEAFF.

The chain links TRBV6-5 to TRBJ2-5, with D perhaps matching TRBD2 (6 bases). V was cut by 7 bases and J by 5 bases, with 20 bases left in between. CDR1 and CDR2 (germline): MNHEY, SVGAGI. The CDR3 is 15 amino acids. The CDR3 coding sequence is TGTGCCAGCACCTTACGGTGGGAGGTGAAGGAGACCCAGTACTTC. Encoded protein: CASTLRWEVKETQYF.

This chain joins TRBV3-1 (or the pseudogene TRBV3-2) and TRBJ1-2; maybe TRBD1 (6 bases). Looked up from germline, CDR1 is LGHDT and CDR2 is YNNKEL (reference sequence). V lost 0 bases to trimming and J lost 2 bases, with 7 bases between them. This CDR3 has 14 amino acids. This chain's CDR3 is CASSQEDRNYGYTF. CDR3 nucleotides: TGTGCCAGCAGCCAAGAGGACAGAAACTATGGCTACACCTTC.

This clone was seen a handful of times. The gene calls are TRBV5-1 and TRBJ2-3; 10 bases align to TRBD2. The CDR3 sequence is 16 residues long. The V gene's germline CDR1 is SGHRS and CDR2 YFSETQ. Losses at the gene ends were 4 bases for V and 8 bases for J; bases not matched to a gene: 13. Written as DNA, the CDR3 is TGCGCCAGCAGCGCGGCCCTAGCGGGAGTTGCGGGTACGCAGTATTTT. This encodes CASSAALAGVAGTQYF.